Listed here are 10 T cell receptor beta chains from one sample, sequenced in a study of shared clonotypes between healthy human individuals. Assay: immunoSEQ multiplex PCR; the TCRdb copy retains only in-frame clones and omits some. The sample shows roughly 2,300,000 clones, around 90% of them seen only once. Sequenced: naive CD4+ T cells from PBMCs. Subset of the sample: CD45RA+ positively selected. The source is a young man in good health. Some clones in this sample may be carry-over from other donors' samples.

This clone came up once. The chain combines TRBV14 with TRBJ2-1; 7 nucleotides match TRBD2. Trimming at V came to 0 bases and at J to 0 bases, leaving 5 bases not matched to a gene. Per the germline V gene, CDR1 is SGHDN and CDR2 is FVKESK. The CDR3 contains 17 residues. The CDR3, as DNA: TGTGCCAGCAGCCAAGATAGAAGCGGGACCTCCTACAATGAGCAGTTCTTC. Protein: CASSQDRSGTSYNEQFF.

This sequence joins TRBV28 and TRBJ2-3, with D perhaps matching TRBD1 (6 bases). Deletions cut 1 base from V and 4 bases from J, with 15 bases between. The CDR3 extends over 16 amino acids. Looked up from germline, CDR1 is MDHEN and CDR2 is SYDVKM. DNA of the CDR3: TGTGCCAGCAGTTTATACACAGGGTATATGTCAGATACGCAGTATTTT. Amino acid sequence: CASSLYTGYMSDTQYF.

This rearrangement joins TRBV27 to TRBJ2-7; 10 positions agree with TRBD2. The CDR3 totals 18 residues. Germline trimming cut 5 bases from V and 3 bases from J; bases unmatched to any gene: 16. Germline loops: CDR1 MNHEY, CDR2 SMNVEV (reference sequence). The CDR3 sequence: CASSPRFGQREGRYEQYF. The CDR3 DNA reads TGTGCCAGCAGTCCCCGGTTTGGTCAGCGGGAGGGTCGCTACGAGCAGTACTTC.

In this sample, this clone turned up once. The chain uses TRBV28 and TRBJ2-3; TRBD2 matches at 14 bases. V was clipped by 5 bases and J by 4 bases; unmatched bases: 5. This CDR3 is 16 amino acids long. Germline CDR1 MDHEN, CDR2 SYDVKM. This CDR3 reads CASSLGLAGGADTQYF. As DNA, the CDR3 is TGTGCCAGCAGTCTAGGACTAGCGGGAGGTGCAGATACGCAGTATTTT.

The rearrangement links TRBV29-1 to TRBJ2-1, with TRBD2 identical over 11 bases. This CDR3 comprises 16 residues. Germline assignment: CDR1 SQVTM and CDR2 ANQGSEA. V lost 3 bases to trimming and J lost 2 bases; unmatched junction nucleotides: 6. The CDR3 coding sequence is TGCAGCGTTGAGGAAGGGACTAGCGGCACCTACAATGAGCAGTTCTTC. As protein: CSVEEGTSGTYNEQFF.

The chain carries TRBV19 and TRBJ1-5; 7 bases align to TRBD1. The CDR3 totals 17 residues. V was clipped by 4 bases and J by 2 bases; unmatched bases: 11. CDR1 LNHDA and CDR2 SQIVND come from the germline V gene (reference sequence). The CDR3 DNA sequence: TGTGCCAGTAGTACGGACAGGAGGGGTGTGGGCAATCAGCCCCAGCATTTT. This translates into CASSTDRRGVGNQPQHF.

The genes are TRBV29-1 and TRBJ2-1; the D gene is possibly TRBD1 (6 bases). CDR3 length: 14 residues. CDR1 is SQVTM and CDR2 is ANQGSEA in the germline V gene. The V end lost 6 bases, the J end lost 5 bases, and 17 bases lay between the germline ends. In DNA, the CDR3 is TGCAGCGTCGGCCGACAGGAGTATCACAATGAGCAGTTCTTC. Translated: CSVGRQEYHNEQFF.

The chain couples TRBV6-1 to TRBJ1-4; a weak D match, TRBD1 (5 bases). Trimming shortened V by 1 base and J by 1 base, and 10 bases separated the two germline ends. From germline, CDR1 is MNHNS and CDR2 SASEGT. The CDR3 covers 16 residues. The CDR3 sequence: CASSEGDRITNEKLFF. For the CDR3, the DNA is TGTGCCAGCAGTGAAGGAGACAGAATAACTAATGAAAAACTGTTTTTT.

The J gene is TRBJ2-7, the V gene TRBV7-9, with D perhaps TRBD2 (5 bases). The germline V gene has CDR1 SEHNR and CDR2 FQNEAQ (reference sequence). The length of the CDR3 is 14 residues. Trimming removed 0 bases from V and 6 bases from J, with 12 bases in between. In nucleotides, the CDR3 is TGTGCCAGCAGCTTAGCGGGAGAAGTACCCGAGCAGTACTTC. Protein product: CASSLAGEVPEQYF.

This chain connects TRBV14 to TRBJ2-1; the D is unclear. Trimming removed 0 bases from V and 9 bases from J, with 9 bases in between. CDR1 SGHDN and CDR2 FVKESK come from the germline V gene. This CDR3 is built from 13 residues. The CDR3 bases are TGTGCCAGCAGCCAAGATCCCATGGGTGAGCAGTTCTTC. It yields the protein CASSQDPMGEQFF.